This T cell receptor (beta chain) came from a study of T cell changes during pregnancy in multiple sclerosis (dated by TCRdb to about 2019). Concerning the study at large: The study examined how the T cell repertoire changed over the course of pregnancy in women with multiple sclerosis.

Regarding this clone: It lacks a known antigen. No much larger clonotype is one base removed from it; base qualities were not supplied.

Library creation used the immunoSEQ multiplex PCR assay. The immuneACCESS repertoire file appears here via TCRdb, limited to in-frame rearrangements. These files lack a portion of the clones; in checked studies, under half of the deficit traces to unresolved V genes, and the cause of the others is not known. Across this sample there are about 69,000 clones, with approximately 86% seen only once. The leading ten clones occupy about 3% of the sample. CDR1 is given as SEHNR and CDR2 as FQNEAQ, both from the germline V gene (reference sequence). Measured from the cysteine to the phenylalanine, the CDR3 is 16 residues long. Left in the record is the CDR3 DNA by itself, 48 bases read in frame from the first base. The V end loses 5 bases and the J end loses 0 bases, and a stretch of 15 bases separates them.

The sample in question was peripheral blood, obtained before pregnancy. This TCR came from a female donor with multiple sclerosis, enrolled in a pregnancy study. The sequence joins TRBV7-9 to TRBJ2-3; the D gene is perhaps TRBD2, from 5 matching bases. The CDR3 reads as follows: CASSPQEVSSTDTQYF. The sequence in DNA is TGTGCCAGCAGCCCTCAGGAGGTCTCTAGCACAGATACGCAGTATTTT. The full variable domain, completed from the reference TRBV7-9 and TRBJ2-3 proteins outside the CDR3, reads DTGVSQNPRHKITKRGQNVTFRCDPISEHNRLYWYRQTLGQGPEFLTYFQNEAQLEKSRLLSDRFSAERPKGSFSTLEIQRTEQGDSAMYLCASSPQEVSSTDTQYFGPGTRLTVL.